Shown below are 25 T cell receptor beta chains from a single sample sequenced in a study of molecular identifiers for immune sequencing clone quantification. TCRdb called the PCR reads again in MiXCR, with one record for every CDR3 protein. Of some 320,000 distinct CDR3 sequences in the sample, over 20% were seen once. The specimen sequenced was naive CD8+ T cells from blood, with Jurkat cell RNA spiked in. Subset specified: FACS-sorted CD8+CD4-CCR7+CD45RA+ naive T cells. The receptors stem from a human donor in good health. Some libraries in this study had Jurkat cell RNA spiked in.

The chain links TRBV19 to TRBJ1-1, with D uncertain. The CDR3 contains 15 residues. Per the germline V gene, CDR1 is LNHDA and CDR2 is SQIVND (reference sequence). Trimming cost V 4 bases and J 5 bases, with 17 bases left between them. CDR3 region: CASSTSVVGITEAFF. The CDR3 DNA reads TGTGCCAGTAGTACCTCCGTCGTCGGTATTACTGAAGCTTTCTTT.

Worth noting for this clonotype: Being one base from a much bigger clone, this may be a read error. The chain joins TRBV7-2 to TRBJ2-1; the match to TRBD2 covers 10 bases. The junction had 8 bases not matched to a gene; V was cut back by 5 bases and J by 1 base. Germline CDR1 is SGHTA and CDR2 is FQGNSA. CDR3 length: 17 amino acids. The CDR3: CASSTTSSGSSYNEQFF. CDR3 in DNA: TGTGCCAGCAGCACCACGTCTAGCGGGAGTTCCTACAATGAGCAGTTCTTC.

Points on this clonotype: Likely a read error: the CDR3 ends without its conserved phenylalanine or tryptophan. This chain connects TRBV6-2 or TRBV6-3 to TRBJ2-5, with D unresolved. CDR3 size: 14 residues. Germline V gives CDR1 MNHEY, CDR2 SVGEGT. V lost 3 bases and J lost 2, with 10 bases in between. CDR3 sequence reads: CASSYTRVQETQYL. The CDR3 DNA sequence: TGTGCCAGCAGTTATACTCGGGTTCAAGAGACCCAGTACCTC.

This clonotype was observed many times. V usage is TRBV6-5 and J usage is TRBJ2-3; 15 bases match TRBD2. V trimming: 5 bases; J trimming: 0 bases; junction bases outside the gene matches: 9. This CDR3 comprises 19 residues. From germline, CDR1 is MNHEY and CDR2 SVGAGI. The CDR3 region has the DNA TGTGCCAGCAGTCAGTCCGGACTAGCGGGGGGGACTAGCACAGATACGCAGTATTTT. Protein product: CASSQSGLAGGTSTDTQYF.

The sample holds many counts of this clonotype. V gene TRBV4-3 combines with J gene TRBJ2-7, with TRBD1 matching over 7 bases. This CDR3 spans 15 amino acids. Germline lookup yields CDR1 LGHNA and CDR2 YSLEER. Losses at the gene ends were 6 bases for V and 2 bases for J; bases not matched to a gene: 10. In nucleotides, the CDR3 is TGCGCCAGCAGTCCCGGGACAGCCGCCACCTACGAGCAGTACTTC. Residues: CASSPGTAATYEQYF.

A note on this clonotype: A read error is possible here, since a much larger clone lies one base away. The rearrangement links TRBV12-3 or TRBV12-4 to TRBJ2-7; D may correspond to TRBD1 or TRBD2 (5 bases each). The CDR3 spans 14 residues. V lost 6 bases and J lost 9, with 21 bases in between. CDR3 in amino acids: CASSPAGRDHGQYF. DNA of the CDR3: TGTGCCAGCAGCCCGGCGGGCAGGGACCACGGGCAGTACTTC.

The rearrangement uses TRBV28 and TRBJ2-7, with D maybe TRBD1 (5 bases). Germline V gives CDR1 MDHEN, CDR2 SYDVKM. The V end lost 11 bases, the J end lost 4 bases, and 18 bases lay between the germline ends. This CDR3 comprises 13 residues. The CDR3 region has the DNA TGTGCCGACAGTTTGGGTCCAGCTTACGAGCAGTACTTC. It is translated as CADSLGPAYEQYF.

This clonotype was seen repeatedly, ten times or more. The V gene is TRBV30, the J gene TRBJ2-1; TRBD2 agrees at 8 bases. The V and J ends lost 6 bases and 1 base, in that order; junction bases with no gene match: 8. This CDR3 is built from 15 residues. Germline CDR1 reads GTSNPN; CDR2 reads SVGIG (reference sequence). CDR3 region: CACNSGIESYNEQFF. CDR3 coding DNA: TGTGCCTGTAATAGCGGGATTGAATCCTACAATGAGCAGTTCTTC.

This clonotype was observed many times. The chain links TRBV28 to TRBJ1-1, with D possibly matching TRBD1 (5 bases). The CDR3 is 15 residues long. V shed 2 bases and J shed 7 bases, with 17 bases lying between them. Germline V CDR1 and CDR2: MDHEN, SYDVKM. This CDR3 reads CASSLAPGPTGEAFF. CDR3 sequence (DNA): TGTGCCAGCAGTTTAGCTCCGGGACCAACGGGTGAAGCTTTCTTT.

This clonotype was counted ten times or more. CDR3 nucleotide sequence: TGTGCCAGTAGTCCGACAGGGCATGGTGAAGCTTTCTTT. Its translation is CASSPTGHGEAFF. The chain couples TRBV19 to TRBJ1-1; 7 nucleotides agree with TRBD1. Trimming at V came to 5 bases and at J to 7 bases, leaving 7 bases not matched to a gene. The germline gives CDR1 LNHDA, CDR2 SQIVND (reference sequence). CDR3 length: 13 amino acids. The whole variable domain, remainder taken from reference TRBV19 and TRBJ1-1, is DGGITQSPKYLFRKEGQNVTLSCEQNLNHDAMYWYRQDPGQGLRLIYYSQIVNDFQKGDIAEGYSVSREKKESFPLTVTSAQKNPTAFYLCASSPTGHGEAFFGQGTRLTVV.

This clonotype has at least ten counts. The V gene is TRBV6-2 or TRBV6-3, the J gene TRBJ2-3, with TRBD2 matching over 7 bases. Per the germline V gene, CDR1 is MNHEY and CDR2 is SVGEGT. The CDR3 extends over 16 amino acids. Losses at the gene ends were 0 bases for V and 2 bases for J; bases not matched to a gene: 5. The CDR3 bases are TGTGCCAGCAGTTACTCCGCGGGGGACCCCACAGATACGCAGTATTTT. This gives the protein CASSYSAGDPTDTQYF.

The rearrangement links TRBV27 to TRBJ2-1; D is ambiguous. Germline lookup yields CDR1 MNHEY and CDR2 SMNVEV (reference sequence). V shed 2 bases and J shed 7 bases, with 12 bases lying between them. The CDR3 runs to 14 residues. CDR3 in amino acids: CASSLIGVRNEQFF. The CDR3 nucleotides read TGTGCCAGCAGTTTAATTGGGGTTAGGAATGAGCAGTTCTTC.

This clonotype was detected ten times or more. The rearrangement uses TRBV28 and TRBJ2-7; D remains unclear. Trimming pared 7 bases from V and 0 bases from J, leaving 10 bases between. This CDR3 is 13 amino acids long. In germline, CDR1 is MDHEN, CDR2 SYDVKM. CDR3 region: CASTPWGSYEQYF. CDR3 sequence (DNA): TGTGCCAGCACCCCCTGGGGCTCCTACGAGCAGTACTTC.

The J gene is TRBJ2-2, the V gene TRBV9; no definite D call. CDR3 length: 13 residues. CDR1 is SGDLS and CDR2 is YYNGEE in the germline V gene. Trimming took 5 bases from V and 0 from J, leaving 5 bases between them. The CDR3: CASRYTNTGELFF. CDR3 DNA sequence: TGTGCCAGCAGATACACGAACACCGGGGAGCTGTTTTTT.

This clonotype showed up many times. The chain has TRBV20-1 and TRBJ2-3, with 7 positions matching TRBD1. V was clipped by 4 bases and J by 2 bases; unmatched bases: 3. CDR1 is DFQATT, CDR2 SNEGSKA, per germline (reference sequence). The length of the CDR3 is 13 residues. The CDR3 sequence: CSAKTGFTDTQYF. CDR3 DNA: TGCAGTGCTAAGACAGGGTTCACAGATACGCAGTATTTT.

J is TRBJ2-7 and V is TRBV4-3; 8 bases are a match to TRBD2. V was clipped by 0 bases and J by 7 bases; unmatched bases: 11. Germline-derived CDR1 and CDR2 are LGHNA and YSLEER. The CDR3 covers 16 residues. This CDR3 reads CASSQDRGGASGEQYF. The CDR3 DNA is TGCGCCAGCAGCCAAGACCGGGGGGGCGCTTCGGGGGAGCAGTACTTC.

The rearrangement uses TRBV19 and TRBJ2-7; 9 nucleotides agree with TRBD2. The CDR3 runs 15 residues. Trimming at V came to 0 bases and at J to 3 bases, leaving 3 bases not matched to a gene. In germline, CDR1 is LNHDA, CDR2 SQIVND (reference sequence). Here the CDR3 reads CASSIESGGSYEQYF. In nucleotides, the CDR3 is TGTGCCAGTAGTATAGAGAGCGGGGGGAGCTACGAGCAGTACTTC.

This clonotype came up many times. V and J are TRBV5-4 and TRBJ2-5, with TRBD1 matching 7 bases. Germline lookup yields CDR1 SGHNT and CDR2 YYREEE (reference sequence). Trimming took 4 bases from V and 0 from J; bases not matched to a gene: 6. This CDR3 contains 15 residues. CDR3 amino acids: CASSGGQEYQETQYF. The CDR3 nucleotides are TGTGCCAGCAGCGGCGGACAGGAGTACCAAGAGACCCAGTACTTC.

This clonotype was seen a few times. One junction end disagrees with the germline gene, perhaps due to a read error. The genes are TRBV27 and TRBJ2-1; TRBD2 matches at 9 bases. The CDR3 covers 12 residues. Germline V gene sequence: CDR1 MNHEY, CDR2 SMNVEV (reference sequence). In nucleotides, the CDR3 is TGTGCCGGCAGTGGACTAGCGAATGAGCAGTTCTTC. Translating gives CAGSGLANEQFF.

The V call is TRBV28, the J call TRBJ2-3; 7 bases map to TRBD2. J was trimmed by 2 bases and V by 8 bases; bases with no gene match: 7. Looked up from germline, CDR1 is MDHEN and CDR2 is SYDVKM. The CDR3 runs 14 residues. CDR3 sequence: CASGEAGPTDTQYF. CDR3 bases: TGTGCCAGCGGTGAAGCGGGACCCACAGATACGCAGTATTTT.

This clonotype was recorded a few times. CDR3 coding DNA: TGCAGTGCTAGAGTTCTAGGCAACCCTCTCGGGGTTAGCTCCTACGAGCAGTACTTC. It is translated as CSARVLGNPLGVSSYEQYF. The V and J genes are TRBV20-1 and TRBJ2-7, with D possibly being TRBD2 (5 bases). V lost 1 base to trimming and J lost 0 bases, with 25 bases between them. This CDR3 spans 19 amino acids. Germline V gene data show CDR1 as DFQATT and CDR2 as SNEGSKA (reference sequence).

This clonotype was detected ten times or more. The chain joins TRBV4-3 to TRBJ1-2, with D tentatively TRBD1 (5 bases). Germline V CDR1 and CDR2: LGHNA, YSLEER. The V and J ends lost 0 bases and 2 bases respectively, with 7 bases between them. The CDR3 totals 14 residues. The chain's CDR3 is CASSQEDTNYGYTF. The CDR3 bases are TGCGCCAGCAGCCAAGAGGACACCAACTATGGCTACACCTTC.

At least ten counts were recorded for this clonotype. This chain uses TRBV18 with TRBJ2-7; D unclear. Germline CDR1 is KGHSH and CDR2 is LQKENI. The CDR3 consists of 13 residues. V lost 0 bases, J lost 3 bases, and 6 bases lay in between. The chain's CDR3 is CASSPPANYEQYF. The DNA of the CDR3 is TGTGCCAGCTCACCACCGGCCAACTACGAGCAGTACTTC.

This clonotype was found many times. The genes are TRBV29-1 and TRBJ1-2; D is ambiguous. The V end lost 0 bases, the J end lost 1 base, and 9 bases lay between the germline ends. The CDR3 totals 14 residues. Germline V gives CDR1 SQVTM, CDR2 ANQGSEA. This chain's CDR3 is CSVEDRIGNYGYTF. In DNA form, the CDR3 reads TGCAGCGTTGAAGATCGGATCGGTAACTATGGCTACACCTTC.

This clonotype has ten or more counts. The rearrangement joins TRBV7-2 to TRBJ2-7; D may be TRBD1 or TRBD2 (6 bases each). Trimming pared 3 bases from V and 4 bases from J, leaving 10 bases between. This CDR3 is 13 amino acids long. The germline V gene has CDR1 SGHTA and CDR2 FQGNSA. The DNA for the CDR3 is TGTGCCAGCAGCTTCATAGGGGGGTACGAGCAGTACTTC. Protein: CASSFIGGYEQYF.